This T cell receptor (beta chain) comes out of a study of T cells after yellow fever vaccination. Germline V gives CDR1 MNHNS, CDR2 SASEGT. V was cut by 2 bases and J by 5 bases, with 10 bases left in between. The CDR3 consists of 14 residues. This clonotype has ten or more counts. As yet, its antigen is unknown. In TCRdb, the 5' RACE reads were re-called with MiXCR into one record per CDR3 protein. The sample lists some 320,000 distinct CDR3 sequences; roughly 3.9% were seen once. Study-level points and caveats: Compared with primary, the secondary response was weaker and peaked at day 5, not 15. Among primary-vaccination clones, most reappeared after the booster, at 95% to 96% for CD4 and 85% to 90% for CD8.

The genes are TRBV6-1 and TRBJ1-5; tentative D call: TRBD1 (5 bases). This sequence originates from a man aged 18 to 30 who received the YFV17D yellow fever vaccine. The sample here was PBMCs, taken 5 days after the yellow fever booster vaccination. CDR3 loop: CASSELVGDQPQHF. The CDR3 DNA reads TGTGCCAGCAGTGAATTAGTGGGGGATCAGCCCCAGCATTTT.